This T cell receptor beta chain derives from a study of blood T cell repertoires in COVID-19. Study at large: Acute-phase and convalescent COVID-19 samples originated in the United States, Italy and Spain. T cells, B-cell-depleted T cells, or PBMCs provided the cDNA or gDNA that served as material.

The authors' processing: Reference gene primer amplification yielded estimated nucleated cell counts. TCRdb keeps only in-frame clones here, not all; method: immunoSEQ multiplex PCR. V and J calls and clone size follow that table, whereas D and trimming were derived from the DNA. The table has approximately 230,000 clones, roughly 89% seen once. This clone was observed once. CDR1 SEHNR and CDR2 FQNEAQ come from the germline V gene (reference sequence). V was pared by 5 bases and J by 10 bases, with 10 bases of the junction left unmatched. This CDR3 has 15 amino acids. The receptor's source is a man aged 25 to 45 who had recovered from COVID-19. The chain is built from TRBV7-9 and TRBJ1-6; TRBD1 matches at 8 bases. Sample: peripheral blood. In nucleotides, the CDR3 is TGTGCCAGCAGCACAGGACAGGGCCCCGGGTCACCCCTCCACTTT. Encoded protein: CASSTGQGPGSPLHF. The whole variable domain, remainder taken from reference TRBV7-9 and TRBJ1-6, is DTGVSQNPRHKITKRGQNVTFRCDPISEHNRLYWYRQTLGQGPEFLTYFQNEAQLEKSRLLSDRFSAERPKGSFSTLEIQRTEQGDSAMYLCASSTGQGPGSPLHFGNGTRLTVT.